The 27 T cell receptor beta chains below come from one sample, sequenced in a study of CD8 T cells in ankylosing spondylitis. TCRdb processed the 5' RACE reads anew with MiXCR; each CDR3 protein has one entry. The sample consists of some 220,000 distinct CDR3 sequences, under 12% of them appearing once. Specimen: blood, either unsorted or a sorted T cell fraction (not recorded which). The receptors here all came from a male donor with ankylosing spondylitis or in good health (not recorded which).

The count of this clonotype is one. The J gene is TRBJ2-7, the V gene TRBV7-2, with 9 bases lining up with TRBD1. The CDR3 sequence is 16 residues long. Germline values: CDR1 SGHTA, CDR2 FQGNSA. After removal of 4 bases from V and 1 base from J, the junction contained 8 bases not matched to a gene. As DNA, the CDR3 is TGTGCCAGCAGCTCACCAGGGACAGGGTATTCCTACGAGCAGTACTTC. The encoded protein is CASSSPGTGYSYEQYF.

The chain joins TRBV10-3 to TRBJ2-2; D is unclear. Germline CDR1 and CDR2: ENHRY and SYGVKD. The CDR3 consists of 14 residues. V shed 0 bases and J shed 6 bases, with 8 bases lying between them. The chain's CDR3 is CAISESGRPGELFF. In DNA, the CDR3 is TGTGCCATCAGTGAGTCAGGACGCCCCGGGGAGCTGTTTTTT.

This clonotype was seen repeatedly, ten times or more. This chain uses TRBV21-1 with TRBJ2-2. TRBV21-1 is designated a pseudogene. The CDR3 runs to 14 residues. CDR3 region: CASIATENTGELFF. The CDR3 DNA follows: TGTGCCAGCATCGCCACCGAGAACACCGGGGAGCTGTTTTTT.

This clonotype occurred many times. The chain's CDR3 is CASSDRDLREAFF. The CDR3 region has the DNA TGTGCCAGCAGTGACAGGGATTTGAGGGAAGCTTTCTTT. The chain couples TRBV12-3 or TRBV12-4 to TRBJ1-1, with 7 positions matching TRBD1. V trimming: 5 bases; J trimming: 8 bases; junction bases outside the gene matches: 8. The CDR3 runs 13 residues.

The table lists this clonotype with many counts. The V call is TRBV6-5, the J call TRBJ2-7; 8 nucleotides align to TRBD1. Germline lookup yields CDR1 MNHEY and CDR2 SVGAGI. V lost 5 bases and J lost 10; bases outside the gene matches: 4. The CDR3 is made up of 11 amino acids. CDR3 amino acids: CASSRQGSQYF. CDR3 in DNA: TGTGCCAGCAGTCGACAGGGGTCCCAGTACTTC.

Worth noting for this clonotype: This may be a read error, as it is one base from a much larger clone. The chain carries TRBV30 and TRBJ1-6, with a possible D match to TRBD1 (5 bases). Trimming removed 3 bases at V and 13 bases at J, with 16 bases between. The CDR3 length is 13 residues. Germline loops: CDR1 GTSNPN, CDR2 SVGIG (reference sequence). CDR3 nucleotide sequence: TGTGCCTGGAGCCCCGGGGGGTATAGGCCCCTCCACTTT. Its protein product is CAWSPGGYRPLHF.

This clonotype was detected a few times. The rearrangement uses TRBV7-9 and TRBJ2-1, with D possibly matching TRBD2 (8 bases). V was pared by 3 bases and J by 7 bases, with 19 bases between. CDR3 size: 16 residues. The germline V gene has CDR1 SEHNR and CDR2 FQNEAQ (reference sequence). The CDR3 sequence is CASSFPGLGGRNEQFF. The CDR3, as DNA: TGTGCCAGCAGCTTTCCGGGACTAGGGGGCCGAAATGAGCAGTTCTTC.

This clonotype was seen repeatedly, ten times or more. The chain has TRBV5-1 and TRBJ2-2; D unresolved. CDR1 and CDR2 from the germline V gene are SGHRS and YFSETQ. Deletions cut 0 bases from V and 6 bases from J, with 15 bases between. CDR3 size: 16 residues. The CDR3: CASSLVPPSRAGELFF. The CDR3 nucleotides are TGCGCCAGCAGCTTGGTACCCCCCTCAAGGGCCGGGGAGCTGTTTTTT.

This clonotype has ten or more counts. The gene calls are TRBV20-1 and TRBJ2-1; TRBD2 matches at 11 bases. CDR1 and CDR2 (germline): DFQATT, SNEGSKA (reference sequence). J lost 3 bases, V lost 6 bases, and 1 base had no gene match. The CDR3 is 13 amino acids. DNA of the CDR3: TGCAGTGCGGGACTAGCGGACTACAATGAGCAGTTCTTC. This translates into CSAGLADYNEQFF.

This clonotype was recorded at least ten times. This chain links TRBV7-6 with TRBJ2-3; 8 nucleotides line up with TRBD2. Germline V gives CDR1 SGHVS, CDR2 FNYEAQ. Unmatched junction bases numbered 5, after V lost 5 bases and J lost 4 bases. The CDR3 runs 14 residues. The CDR3 sequence is CASSQIAGSDTQYF. In nucleotides, the CDR3 is TGTGCCAGCAGCCAGATAGCGGGATCAGATACGCAGTATTTT. Together with reference TRBV7-6 and TRBJ2-3, the CDR3 gives the full variable domain: GAGVSQSPRYKVTKRGQDVALRCDPISGHVSLYWYRQALGQGPEFLTYFNYEAQQDKSGLPNDRFSAERPEGSISTLTIQRTEQRDSAMYRCASSQIAGSDTQYFGPGTRLTVL.

Details on this clonotype: This clone may be a read error of a much larger clone one base away. This chain connects TRBV5-6 to TRBJ2-2, with D unclear. CDR1 is SGHDT and CDR2 is YYEEEE in the germline V gene. The CDR3 loop spans 15 amino acids. The CDR3 loop is CVSSLQSALTGELFF. CDR3 DNA sequence: TGTGTCAGCAGCCTACAGTCGGCCCTGACCGGGGAGCTGTTTTTT.

V usage is TRBV15 and J usage is TRBJ1-5, with D possibly matching TRBD1 (5 bases). The V gene's germline CDR1 is LNHNV and CDR2 YYDKDF (reference sequence). The CDR3 spans 14 residues. With 0 bases removed from V and 6 bases from J, the gap between germline ends came to 9 bases. This chain's CDR3 is CATSREDKLQPQHF. DNA of the CDR3: TGTGCCACCAGCAGAGAGGACAAGCTTCAGCCCCAGCATTTT. The variable domain in full, completed from reference TRBV15 and TRBJ1-5, reads DAMVIQNPRYQVTQFGKPVTLSCSQTLNHNVMYWYQQKSSQAPKLLFHYYDKDFNNEADTPDNFQSRRPNTSFCFLDIRSPGLGDTAMYLCATSREDKLQPQHFGDGTRLSIL.

This clonotype was observed many times. This chain uses TRBV5-1 with TRBJ2-3, with D unclear. V lost 0 bases, J lost 0 bases, and 11 bases lay in between. The V gene's germline CDR1 is SGHRS and CDR2 YFSETQ. The length of the CDR3 is 16 residues. CDR3 region: CASSLGVAPSTDTQYF. CDR3 coding DNA: TGCGCCAGCAGCTTGGGGGTAGCTCCGAGCACAGATACGCAGTATTTT.

This clonotype was recorded at least ten times. The CDR3 here is CASSGDRSYNEQFF. For the CDR3, the DNA is TGTGCCAGCAGTGGGGACCGCTCCTACAATGAGCAGTTCTTC. The chain combines TRBV12-3 or TRBV12-4 with TRBJ2-1; D possibly uses TRBD1 or TRBD2 (5 bases each). CDR3 size: 14 residues. V dropped 5 bases and J dropped 0 bases, with 8 bases sitting between them.

This chain uses TRBV1 with TRBJ2-1; TRBD2 is the table's D call and was not checked against the DNA. TRBV1 is listed as a pseudogene. The CDR3 consists of 20 residues. This CDR3 reads CTSSQEPPSSGVSSYNEQFF. As DNA, the CDR3 is TGCACCAGCAGCCAAGAACCCCCCTCTAGCGGGGTGAGCTCCTACAATGAGCAGTTCTTC.

This clonotype showed up many times. V is TRBV14 and J is TRBJ1-1, with a tentative D call TRBD1 (5 bases). Trimming took 4 bases from V and 1 from J, leaving 13 bases between them. Germline CDR1 is SGHDN and CDR2 is FVKESK. The CDR3 length is 15 residues. The CDR3 sequence: CASSPAGRWNTEAFF. The CDR3 region has the DNA TGTGCCAGCAGCCCAGCAGGGAGATGGAACACTGAAGCTTTCTTT.

This clonotype has a count of ten or more. This CDR3 reads CASSPTLTEAFF. CDR3 in DNA: TGTGCCAGCAGCCCCACTTTGACTGAAGCTTTCTTT. The V and J genes are TRBV7-9 and TRBJ1-1; D unresolved. Germline CDR1 is SEHNR and CDR2 is FQNEAQ (reference sequence). This CDR3 comprises 12 residues. Trimming cost V 5 bases and J 5 bases, with 9 bases left between them.

This clonotype was observed many times. The V and J genes are TRBV20-1 and TRBJ1-2, with D possibly being TRBD1 (6 bases). CDR3 size: 14 residues. CDR1 DFQATT and CDR2 SNEGSKA come from the germline V gene (reference sequence). V was trimmed by 2 bases and J by 8 bases, leaving 18 bases between them. The CDR3 bases are TGCAGTGCTAGACAGGGGACAAGCTCGACGGGCTACACCTTC. As protein: CSARQGTSSTGYTF.

This clonotype was recorded at least ten times. The rearrangement links TRBV6-1 to TRBJ2-3; no clear D. Germline assignment: CDR1 MNHNS and CDR2 SASEGT. The CDR3 is made up of 14 amino acids. V was cut by 10 bases and J by 1 base, with 15 bases left in between. The CDR3: CATGFGSGTDTQYF. The CDR3 region has the DNA TGTGCCACTGGGTTCGGGTCGGGCACAGATACGCAGTATTTT.

This clonotype was counted many times. The rearrangement links TRBV5-1 to TRBJ1-1; D unresolved. V dropped 4 bases and J dropped 4 bases, with 14 bases sitting between them. CDR3 length: 14 residues. Germline V gives CDR1 SGHRS, CDR2 YFSETQ. For the CDR3, the DNA is TGCGCCAGCAGCCCGGTCGGGCGACGCACTGAAGCTTTCTTT. Its protein is CASSPVGRRTEAFF.

Details on this clonotype: One junction end disagrees with the germline gene, perhaps due to a read error. The V gene is TRBV7-9, the J gene TRBJ2-1; tentatively, D is TRBD2 (6 bases). Germline V gene data show CDR1 as SEHNR and CDR2 as FQNEAQ (reference sequence). The CDR3 covers 16 residues. CDR3 in DNA: TGTGCCAGCAGCTTACGGCGGGATAGCTCCTACAATGCGCAGTTCTTC. It specifies CASSLRRDSSYNAQFF.

This clonotype came up many times. V is TRBV10-2 and J is TRBJ2-7; the D gene is possibly TRBD1 (5 bases). The CDR3 contains 13 residues. CDR1 is WSHSY, CDR2 SAAADI, per germline. With 6 bases removed from V and 2 bases from J, the gap between germline ends came to 11 bases. The CDR3 DNA sequence: TGCGCCAGCAGGGCTCCAGGGACCTACGAGCAGTACTTC. Translating it yields CASRAPGTYEQYF.

The J gene is TRBJ2-7, the V gene TRBV29-1; D is unclear. V was trimmed by 2 bases and J by 6 bases, leaving 11 bases between them. The germline V gene has CDR1 SQVTM and CDR2 ANQGSEA. The CDR3 consists of 12 residues. DNA of the CDR3: TGCAGCGTTGAAAAGTACCTGGGCGAGCAGTACTTC. It yields the protein CSVEKYLGEQYF.

This clonotype was observed at least ten times. The CDR3 coding sequence is TGTGCCAGCATCGCAGGTACTGAAGCTTTCTTT. Translation: CASIAGTEAFF. This rearrangement joins TRBV12-3 or TRBV12-4 to TRBJ1-1; D remains unclear. V lost 7 bases, J lost 5 bases, and 8 bases lay in between. This CDR3 is built from 11 residues.

Concerning this clonotype itself: A single base separates this from a much larger clone, so it may be a read error. V and J are TRBV12-3 or TRBV12-4 and TRBJ2-5; TRBD2 is a possible D gene (6 bases). The CDR3 has 14 amino acids. The DNA of the CDR3 is TGTGCCAGCAGCCCTGGGGGACTCGGGGAGATCCAGTACTTC. Amino acid sequence: CASSPGGLGEIQYF.

This clonotype has ten or more counts. The CDR3 DNA sequence: TGCGCCAGCAGCTTGGCCGGCACAGATACGCAGTATTTT. Its translation: CASSLAGTDTQYF. The rearrangement joins TRBV5-1 to TRBJ2-3, with unresolved D. The CDR3 is made up of 13 amino acids. CDR1 SGHRS and CDR2 YFSETQ come from the germline V gene. V was pared by 0 bases and J by 1 base, with 3 bases between.

V gene TRBV5-1 combines with J gene TRBJ1-3; a weak D match, TRBD1 (5 bases). This CDR3 has 14 amino acids. Trimming removed 6 bases from V and 4 bases from J, with 14 bases in between. Germline CDR1 is SGHRS and CDR2 is YFSETQ. The CDR3 loop reads CASTPRGDGNTIYF. The CDR3 DNA reads TGCGCCAGCACCCCCAGAGGGGACGGAAACACCATATATTTT.